The present TCR beta chain was sequenced within a study of OX40 agonist ivuxolimab in advanced cancers. In germline, CDR1 is SEHNR, CDR2 FQNEAQ (reference sequence). Between the trimmed V and J ends, which lost 3 bases and 1 base, there was a span of 13 bases. The CDR3 loop spans 16 amino acids. By its share, this clone is medium-sized. Patients were ineligible given autoimmune disease history or systemic immunosuppression. Sequencing used immunoSEQ multiplex PCR; TCRdb keeps in-frame clones, though not all of them. The table has over 80,000 clones, 84% seen once. Sequencing was performed on CD4+ or CD8+ T cells sorted from blood, taken in a trial of the OX40 agonist ivuxolimab. This TCR was recovered from an adult with an advanced solid tumor such as melanoma, head and neck, liver or kidney cancer. The chain recombines TRBV7-9 with TRBJ2-1, with a tentative D call TRBD1 (6 bases). CDR3 loop: CASSFAGELSYNEQFF. The CDR3 bases are TGTGCCAGCAGCTTCGCAGGGGAGTTGTCCTACAATGAGCAGTTCTTC.